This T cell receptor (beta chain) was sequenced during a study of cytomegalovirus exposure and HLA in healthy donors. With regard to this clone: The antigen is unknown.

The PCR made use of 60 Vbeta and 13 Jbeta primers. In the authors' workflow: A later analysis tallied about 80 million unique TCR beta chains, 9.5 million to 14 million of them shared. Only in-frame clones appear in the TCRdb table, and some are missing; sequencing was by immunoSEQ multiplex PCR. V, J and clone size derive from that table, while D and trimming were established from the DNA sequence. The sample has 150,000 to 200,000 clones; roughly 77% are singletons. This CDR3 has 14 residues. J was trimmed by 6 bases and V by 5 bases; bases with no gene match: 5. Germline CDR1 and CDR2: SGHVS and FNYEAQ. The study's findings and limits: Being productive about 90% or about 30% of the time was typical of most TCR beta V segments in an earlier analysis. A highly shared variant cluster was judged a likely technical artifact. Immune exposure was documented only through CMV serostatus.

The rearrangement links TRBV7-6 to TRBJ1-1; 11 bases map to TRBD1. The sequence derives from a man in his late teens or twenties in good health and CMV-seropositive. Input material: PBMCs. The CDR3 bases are TGTGCCAGCAGCCCGTGGGACAGGGGGGCTGAAGCTTTCTTT. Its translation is CASSPWDRGAEAFF. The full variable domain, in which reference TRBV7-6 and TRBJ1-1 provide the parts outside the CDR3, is GAGVSQSPRYKVTKRGQDVALRCDPISGHVSLYWYRQALGQGPEFLTYFNYEAQQDKSGLPNDRFSAERPEGSISTLTIQRTEQRDSAMYRCASSPWDRGAEAFFGQGTRLTVV.